The present entry profiles one TCR beta chain with its context. TCRdb keeps only in-frame clones here, not all; method: immunoSEQ multiplex PCR. The table records fewer than 300,000 clones, 80% to 95% of them present only once. The V and J ends lost 1 base and 6 bases, in that order; junction bases with no gene match: 6. This CDR3 region has 16 residues. CDR1 is SGHNT, CDR2 YYREEE, per germline (reference sequence). The entry originates in a study of blood T cell repertoires in COVID-19. The chain has TRBV5-4 and TRBJ2-3; 12 nucleotides line up with TRBD2. Material for sequencing was peripheral blood. The source of this sequence is a young woman with COVID-19, enrolled during active disease. CDR3 sequence (DNA): TGTGCCAGCAGCTTGCGGTCTAGCGGGAGGGCCGATACGCAGTATTTT. Translating it yields CASSLRSSGRADTQYF.